The rows below give T cell receptor beta chains drawn from one sample of a study of CD4 and CD8 cells across lung adenocarcinoma regions. MiXCR, run by TCRdb on the PCR reads, gives a single entry per CDR3 protein. The sample shows a few thousand distinct CDR3 sequences, 52% of them seen only once. The sequencing sample was made of CD4+ T cells from the center of a lung tumor. These receptors were taken from a female donor with lung adenocarcinoma. The CD4 and CD8 labels of this study may be unreliable. Both conserved end residues are part of each CDR3. The D gene is left open where the match is weak. Expanded clones get a size class; other rows say once, few or many, or leave the size out.

TRBV6-5,NA,16,TRBJ2-1,NA,CASSYVQGRAYNEQFF,TGTGCCAGCAGTTACGTGCAGGGGAGAGCCTACAATGAGCAGTTCTTC
TRBV4-1,NA,16,TRBJ1-1,TRBD1,CASSPGQGNGYTEAFF,TGCGCCAGCAGTCCGGGACAGGGGAATGGGTACACTGAAGCTTTCTTT
TRBV7-2,medium-sized,13,TRBJ2-3,NA,CASSLYRVDTQYF,TGTGCCAGCAGCTTATACAGGGTCGATACGCAGTATTTT
TRBV6-1,few,14,TRBJ2-1,TRBD2,CASSRLASLNEQFF,TGTGCCAGCAGTCGACTAGCGAGTCTGAATGAGCAGTTCTTC
TRBV6-1,few,14,TRBJ2-7,NA,CASRPGRNSYEQYF,TGTGCCAGCAGGCCGGGACGGAACTCCTACGAGCAGTACTTC
TRBV6-7,medium-sized,14,TRBJ2-1,TRBD2,CASILREGEGEQFF,TGTGCCAGCATCCTACGGGAGGGAGAGGGTGAGCAGTTCTTC
TRBV7-2,NA,16,TRBJ2-1,TRBD2,CASNLLAVLGYNEQFF,TGTGCCAGCAACCTCCTAGCGGTTTTGGGTTACAATGAGCAGTTCTTC
TRBV27,few,18,TRBJ2-6,NA,CASSLSPALPSGANVLTF,TGTGCCAGCAGTTTATCCCCGGCACTCCCCTCTGGGGCCAACGTCCTGACTTTC
TRBV27,few,14,TRBJ2-5,TRBD1,CASTGGTGGGTQYF,TGTGCCAGCACGGGGGGGACAGGGGGAGGGACCCAGTACTTC
TRBV6-1,NA,14,TRBJ1-2,TRBD1,CASGDRALSYGYTF,TGTGCCAGCGGAGACAGGGCCCTAAGCTATGGCTACACCTTC
TRBV4-1,NA,15,TRBJ2-4,NA,CASGQGLGAKNTQYF,TGCGCCAGCGGCCAGGGGCTGGGAGCCAAAAATACGCAGTATTTC
TRBV6-2/TRBV6-3,NA,15,TRBJ2-1,TRBD2,CASRTSGNSYNEQFF,TGTGCCAGCAGAACTAGCGGGAACTCCTACAATGAGCAGTTCTTC
TRBV7-2,few,15,TRBJ2-1,NA,CASSPLYGAYNEQFF,TGTGCCAGCAGCCCTTTGTATGGGGCCTACAATGAGCAGTTCTTC
TRBV6-1,NA,17,TRBJ2-1,TRBD2,CASSIGTSGSRAYEQFF,TGTGCCAGCAGTATCGGGACTAGCGGGAGCCGGGCCTACGAGCAGTTCTTC
TRBV6-1,NA,13,TRBJ2-3,TRBD2,CGSGGRDLVTQYF,TGTGGCAGCGGGGGTAGAGACCTAGTTACCCAGTATTTT
TRBV6-1,medium-sized,14,TRBJ1-6,NA,CASSAGPDNSPLHF,TGTGCCAGCAGTGCCGGGCCTGATAATTCACCCCTCCACTTT
TRBV14,NA,17,TRBJ2-3,NA,CASSEGSVGLNQDTQYF,TGTGCCAGCAGCGAGGGTTCCGTTGGCCTTAACCAAGATACGCAGTATTTC
TRBV6-1,NA,15,TRBJ2-7,TRBD2,CASWEGRPTADEQYF,TGTGCCAGCTGGGAGGGTAGGCCAACCGCCGACGAGCAGTACTTC
TRBV6-2/TRBV6-3,NA,13,TRBJ2-5,NA,CASSYSRQETQYF,TGTGCCAGCAGTTACTCGAGGCAAGAGACCCAGTACTTC
TRBV7-2,NA,16,TRBJ2-6,TRBD1,CASSWTGGFGANVLTF,TGTGCCAGCAGCTGGACAGGGGGCTTTGGGGCCAACGTCCTGACTTTC
TRBV3-1,NA,15,TRBJ2-5,TRBD2,CASSPAGGAGETQYF,TGTGCCAGCAGCCCTGCGGGGGGCGCAGGAGAGACCCAGTACTTC
TRBV27,NA,11,TRBJ2-7,NA,CASSSVYEQYF,TGTGCCAGCAGTTCGGTTTACGAGCAGTACTTC
TRBV14,medium-sized,13,TRBJ2-5,TRBD2,CASSQVGSGAQYF,TGTGCCAGCAGCCAAGTGGGTAGCGGGGCCCAGTACTTC
TRBV28,medium-sized,15,TRBJ2-5,TRBD2,CASTVAGGGQETQYF,TGTGCCAGCACCGTAGCGGGAGGCGGCCAAGAGACCCAGTACTTC
TRBV6-1,NA,11,TRBJ2-5,NA,CASSETSPQYF,TGTGCCAGCAGTGAAACAAGTCCCCAGTACTTC
TRBV3-1,medium-sized,15,TRBJ2-7,TRBD1,CASSSWGQGTYEQYF,TGTGCCAGCAGCTCATGGGGACAGGGCACCTACGAGCAGTACTTC
TRBV14,NA,16,TRBJ2-3,NA,CASSQDSEGGTDTQYF,TGTGCCAGCAGCCAAGATTCCGAGGGGGGCACAGATACGCAGTATTTT
TRBV7-2,NA,14,TRBJ2-3,NA,CASSARASTETQYF,TGTGCCAGCAGCGCCAGGGCCAGCACAGAGACGCAGTACTTT
TRBV10-3,NA,14,TRBJ2-4,TRBD2,CATRGVWAKDTQYF,TGTGCCACCCGGGGGGTGTGGGCCAAAGATACTCAGTACTTC
TRBV10-3,few,15,TRBJ1-2,TRBD1,CAIKVPDRGDYGYTF,TGTGCCATCAAGGTTCCGGACAGGGGGGACTATGGCTACACCTTC
TRBV10-3,medium-sized,15,TRBJ2-1,TRBD2,CAISGGTSGAHEQFF,TGTGCCATCAGTGGTGGGACTAGCGGGGCTCATGAGCAGTTCTTC
TRBV10-1,large,18,TRBJ2-1,TRBD2,CASMAEREGPGSGDEQFF,TGCGCCAGCATGGCGGAGCGGGAGGGCCCAGGCTCGGGCGATGAGCAGTTCTTC
TRBV27,NA,14,TRBJ2-7,NA,CASSLRGRGSEQYF,TGTGCCAGCAGTTTACGAGGGAGAGGCTCCGAGCAGTACTTC
TRBV4-1,NA,16,TRBJ2-1,NA,CASSRSGGSSYNEQFF,TGCGCCAGCAGCCGTTCGGGCGGCAGCTCCTACAATGAGCAGTTCTTC
TRBV6-5,medium-sized,14,TRBJ2-5,NA,CASSYGWAEETQYF,TGTGCCAGCAGTTACGGTTGGGCAGAAGAGACCCAGTACTTC
TRBV10-3,NA,14,TRBJ2-1,NA,CASRRARSYNEQFF,TGTGCCTCCCGGAGGGCCCGGTCCTACAATGAGCAGTTCTTC
TRBV6-1,NA,15,TRBJ2-5,TRBD2,CVSRNELAGGPQQYF,TGTGTCAGCAGGAACGAGCTAGCGGGAGGCCCCCAGCAGTACTTC